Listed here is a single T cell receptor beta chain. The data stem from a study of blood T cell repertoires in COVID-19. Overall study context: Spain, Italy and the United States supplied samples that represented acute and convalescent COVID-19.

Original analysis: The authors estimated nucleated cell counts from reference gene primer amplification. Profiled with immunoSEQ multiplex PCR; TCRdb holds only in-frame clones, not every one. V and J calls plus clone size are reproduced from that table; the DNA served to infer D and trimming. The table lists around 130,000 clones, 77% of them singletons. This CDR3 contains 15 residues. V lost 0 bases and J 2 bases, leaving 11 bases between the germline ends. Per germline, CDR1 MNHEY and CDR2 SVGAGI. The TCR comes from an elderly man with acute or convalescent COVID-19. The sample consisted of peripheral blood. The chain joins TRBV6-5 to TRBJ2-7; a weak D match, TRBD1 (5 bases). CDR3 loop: CASSYSQGPPYEQYF. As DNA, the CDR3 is TGTGCCAGCAGTTACTCCCAGGGCCCCCCCTACGAGCAGTACTTC.